A single sample gave rise to the 25 T cell receptor beta chains below, sequenced in a study of blood T cell repertoires in COVID-19 (dated by TCRdb to 2018 to 2020). Libraries were built with the immunoSEQ multiplex PCR assay. This immuneACCESS table, as held by TCRdb, lists in-frame sequences with V and J called but not all clones. Of the missing ones, under half trace to an unresolved V gene in checked studies; the others have no known cause. This sample gives around 91,000 clones in total; around 82% of them show up just once. The top ten constitute around 12% of the sample. The sample was peripheral blood. The receptors here all came from a human donor in a cohort sampled during active COVID-19.

The chain carries TRBV29-1 and TRBJ2-1, with 8 bases matching TRBD2. Unmatched junction bases numbered 12, after V lost 3 bases and J lost 8 bases. Germline CDR1 reads SQVTM; CDR2 reads ANQGSEA. The CDR3 totals 15 residues. The CDR3 spells CSVDPWLAGSDEQFF. CDR3 nucleotides: TGCAGCGTTGACCCCTGGCTAGCGGGTTCCGATGAGCAGTTCTTC.

A few counts support this clone. This rearrangement joins TRBV9 to TRBJ1-5; the D is unclear. Germline assignment: CDR1 SGDLS and CDR2 YYNGEE. The length of the CDR3 is 15 residues. The V gene lost 0 bases and the J gene lost 6 bases, with 13 bases spanning the gap. DNA of the CDR3: TGTGCCAGCAGCGTAGAAGGAGGGAAGGCTCAGCCCCAGCATTTT. As protein: CASSVEGGKAQPQHF.

The chain links TRBV6-1 to TRBJ1-2, with 7 bases fitting TRBD1. Germline V gives CDR1 MNHNS, CDR2 SASEGT. The trim removed 3 bases at V and 8 bases at J, leaving 12 bases unmatched. The CDR3 totals 15 residues. The CDR3 reads CASSDRTGVASGYTF. The CDR3 DNA sequence: TGTGCCAGCAGTGATCGAACAGGGGTAGCTTCGGGCTACACCTTC.

V is TRBV28 and J is TRBJ1-2, with 10 bases that match TRBD1. Germline CDR1 reads MDHEN; CDR2 reads SYDVKM. CDR3 length equals 15 residues. V lost 4 bases and J lost 4; bases outside the gene matches: 6. CDR3 sequence (DNA): TGTGCCAGCAGTTCCCGGGACAGGGGTTCCTATGGCTACACCTTC. Its protein product is CASSSRDRGSYGYTF.

The chain's CDR3 is CASSRGERLETQYF. CDR3 bases: TGTGCCAGTAGTAGGGGGGAGAGGCTCGAGACCCAGTACTTC. The rearrangement joins TRBV19 to TRBJ2-5, with D possibly matching TRBD2 (6 bases). Germline CDR1 reads LNHDA; CDR2 reads SQIVND (reference sequence). V lost 4 bases, J lost 5 bases, and 14 bases lay in between. The CDR3 is 14 residues long.

This chain joins TRBV5-1 and TRBJ1-5; TRBD1 agrees at 10 bases. The CDR3 loop spans 19 amino acids. The V segment lost 1 base and the J segment 3 bases; nucleotides outside the gene matches: 13. In germline, CDR1 is SGHRS, CDR2 YFSETQ. CDR3: CASSLKNKGDRGHNQPQHF. The CDR3 DNA is TGCGCCAGCAGCTTGAAAAATAAGGGGGACAGGGGACACAATCAGCCCCAGCATTTT.

The V and J genes are TRBV28 and TRBJ1-2; 10 bases align to TRBD1. Trimming at V came to 9 bases and at J to 2 bases, leaving 9 bases not matched to a gene. Germline-derived CDR1 and CDR2 are MDHEN and SYDVKM. CDR3 length equals 15 residues. This chain's CDR3 is CASNGPGQGNYGYTF. CDR3 DNA sequence: TGTGCCAGTAACGGACCGGGACAGGGGAACTATGGCTACACCTTC.

The V gene is TRBV5-4, the J gene TRBJ2-7; tentatively, D is TRBD2 (5 bases). The CDR3 covers 15 residues. The V end was cut by 0 bases, the J end by 0 bases, with 10 bases between. Germline V CDR1 and CDR2: SGHNT, YYREEE (reference sequence). CDR3 loop: CASSLDPGNSYEQYF. The CDR3 bases are TGTGCCAGCAGCTTGGACCCGGGAAACTCCTACGAGCAGTACTTC.

The V gene is TRBV5-5, the J gene TRBJ1-5, with D perhaps matching TRBD1 (5 bases). Germline V lookup: CDR1 SGHKS, CDR2 YYEKEE (reference sequence). The CDR3 extends over 17 amino acids. With 4 bases removed from V and 11 bases from J, the gap between germline ends came to 28 bases. CDR3 in amino acids: CASSRTGGSTAGLAQHF. As DNA, the CDR3 is TGTGCCAGCAGCCGCACCGGTGGATCGACAGCTGGACTAGCCCAGCATTTT.

This chain uses TRBV7-2 with TRBJ2-5; no firm D call. The germline gives CDR1 SGHTA, CDR2 FQGNSA. Trimming removed 3 bases at V and 3 bases at J, with 11 bases between. CDR3 length: 14 amino acids. The CDR3 DNA follows: TGTGCCAGCAGCTTTAATGGAGTTGAAGAGACCCAGTACTTC. Its protein product is CASSFNGVEETQYF.

This sequence joins TRBV5-4 and TRBJ2-1; TRBD1 matches 12 bases. The CDR3 has 16 residues. CDR1 and CDR2 (germline): SGHNT, YYREEE (reference sequence). V lost 6 bases to trimming and J lost 6 bases; unmatched junction nucleotides: 10. The CDR3 DNA reads TGTGCCAGCATCGATATGGGACAGGGGGCCGCCAATGAGCAGTTCTTC. Amino acid sequence: CASIDMGQGAANEQFF.

This clone was counted many times. V is TRBV7-3 and J is TRBJ2-2; unclear D gene. Germline V gives CDR1 SGHTA, CDR2 FQGTGA. V was clipped by 2 bases and J by 2 bases, with 6 bases between them. The CDR3 has 14 amino acids. CDR3 sequence (DNA): TGTGCCAGCAGCTTATCCCCAAACACCGGGGAGCTGTTTTTT. Translated: CASSLSPNTGELFF.

This chain connects TRBV19 to TRBJ2-5; 10 nucleotides agree with TRBD2. V shed 5 bases, J shed 5 bases, and the junction held 14 bases outside the gene matches. Germline lookup yields CDR1 LNHDA and CDR2 SQIVND (reference sequence). The CDR3 spans 17 residues. CDR3 amino acids: CASSPRQSSGSFETQYF. The CDR3 DNA is TGTGCCAGTAGTCCCCGTCAATCTAGCGGGAGTTTCGAGACCCAGTACTTC.

This clone was detected a few times. The rearrangement joins TRBV5-4 to TRBJ1-2; maybe TRBD1 (5 bases). This CDR3 has 14 amino acids. Trimming removed 0 bases at V and 3 bases at J, with 9 bases between. Germline V CDR1 and CDR2: SGHNT, YYREEE (reference sequence). The CDR3 DNA follows: TGTGCCAGCAGCTTGGTAGGGGACTACTATGGCTACACCTTC. As protein: CASSLVGDYYGYTF.

The chain uses TRBV28 and TRBJ1-2, with TRBD1 matching 7 bases. The CDR3 consists of 17 residues. J lost 0 bases, V lost 3 bases, and 10 bases had no gene match. The germline V gene has CDR1 MDHEN and CDR2 SYDVKM. The CDR3 sequence: CASSFGVKGAANYGYTF. CDR3 sequence (DNA): TGTGCCAGCAGTTTTGGGGTAAAGGGGGCAGCTAACTATGGCTACACCTTC.

The rearrangement uses TRBV6-6 and TRBJ2-3; D not resolved. CDR1 and CDR2 (germline): MNHNY, SVGAGI (reference sequence). CDR3 size: 16 residues. The V end lost 3 bases, the J end lost 0 bases, and 13 bases lay between the germline ends. This chain's CDR3 is CASSYLTGRSTDTQYF. The CDR3 region has the DNA TGTGCCAGCAGTTATCTGACTGGCAGAAGCACAGATACGCAGTATTTT.

Details on this clone: The sample carries other DNA sequences with the same CDR3. This chain joins TRBV12-3 or TRBV12-4 and TRBJ2-5, with TRBD1 matching 7 bases. J was trimmed by 5 bases and V by 2 bases; bases with no gene match: 2. This CDR3 spans 13 amino acids. This chain's CDR3 is CASSLNRGETQYF. In nucleotides, the CDR3 is TGTGCCAGCAGTTTAAACAGGGGTGAGACCCAGTACTTC.

The chain combines TRBV4-2 with TRBJ2-2; the match to TRBD2 covers 8 bases. The V segment lost 2 bases and the J segment 5 bases; nucleotides outside the gene matches: 10. The CDR3 runs to 17 residues. Germline V CDR1 and CDR2: LGHNA, YNFKEQ. CDR3 residues: CASSQLVAGLVTGELFF. CDR3 coding DNA: TGTGCCAGCAGCCAATTGGTAGCGGGATTGGTTACCGGGGAGCTGTTTTTT.

The chain joins TRBV25-1 to TRBJ1-2; 10 nucleotides agree with TRBD1. From germline, CDR1 is MGHDK and CDR2 SYGVNS. V dropped 5 bases and J dropped 6; count of bases not matched to a gene: 3. The CDR3 is made up of 13 amino acids. The CDR3 nucleotides read TGTGCCAGCAGTAAGACAGGGGGCAATGGCTACACCTTC. Translating gives CASSKTGGNGYTF.

The chain links TRBV6-6 to TRBJ2-5, with a weak D call TRBD1 (5 bases). The CDR3 contains 14 residues. The germline gives CDR1 MNHNY, CDR2 SVGAGI (reference sequence). Trimming removed 2 bases from V and 4 bases from J, with 11 bases in between. CDR3 in amino acids: CASSYRRVGETQYF. The CDR3 bases are TGTGCCAGCAGTTACCGCAGGGTTGGAGAGACCCAGTACTTC.

The chain couples TRBV7-8 to TRBJ2-1, with 7 bases matching TRBD2. Germline lookup yields CDR1 SGHVS and CDR2 FQNEAQ. The junction had 3 bases not matched to a gene; V was cut back by 0 bases and J by 4 bases. The CDR3 runs to 15 residues. The CDR3 nucleotides read TGTGCCAGCAGCTTAGCACGGGAGGCTTACAATGAGCAGTTCTTC. This codes for CASSLAREAYNEQFF. Complete variable domain (other parts from reference TRBV7-8 and TRBJ2-1): GAGVSQSPRYKVAKRGQDVALRCDPISGHVSLFWYQQALGQGPEFLTYFQNEAQLDKSGLPSDRFFAERPEGSVSTLKIQRTQQEDSAVYLCASSLAREAYNEQFFGPGTRLTVL.

The chain recombines TRBV30 with TRBJ1-1, with 9 bases matching TRBD1. From germline, CDR1 is GTSNPN and CDR2 SVGIG (reference sequence). The V gene end was trimmed by 4 bases and the J gene end by 2 bases; junction bases not matched to a gene: 5. This CDR3 has 14 amino acids. CDR3 sequence (DNA): TGTGCCTGGAACCTGGGACAGGGTAACACTGAAGCTTTCTTT. It translates to CAWNLGQGNTEAFF.

This clone appeared once. The V call is TRBV27, the J call TRBJ1-6, with D uncertain. This CDR3 spans 16 amino acids. The germline V gene has CDR1 MNHEY and CDR2 SMNVEV (reference sequence). The V end was cut by 5 bases, the J end by 0 bases, with 11 bases between. For the CDR3, the DNA is TGTGCCAGCAGTACCTCAGGTGTCTCCTATAATTCACCCCTCCACTTT. Its protein is CASSTSGVSYNSPLHF.

This chain connects TRBV30 to TRBJ1-4; 7 bases fit TRBD1. The CDR3 contains 13 residues. V lost 0 bases to trimming and J lost 8 bases; unmatched junction nucleotides: 3. CDR1 is GTSNPN, CDR2 SVGIG, per germline (reference sequence). CDR3 sequence reads: CAWSVTGAEKLFF. The CDR3 DNA reads TGTGCCTGGAGTGTAACAGGGGCAGAAAAACTGTTTTTT.

V is TRBV19 and J is TRBJ1-1; TRBD1 matches 11 bases. This CDR3 region has 14 residues. The germline V gene encodes CDR1 LNHDA and CDR2 SQIVND (reference sequence). The ends lost 8 bases at V and 0 bases at J; junction bases unmatched: 2. CDR3 nucleotides: TGTGCCAGTCGGGACAGGGGGGTGAACACTGAAGCTTTCTTT. Its protein is CASRDRGVNTEAFF.